This is a list of T cell receptor beta chains from one sample in a study of shared clonotypes between healthy human individuals. Sequenced by immunoSEQ multiplex PCR; TCRdb stores in-frame clones only, minus some. The data hold millions of clones, with approximately 94% observed a single time. Sequences were obtained from naive CD4+ T cells sorted from blood. All receptors come from a man younger than 35 in good health. Both conserved end residues are part of each CDR3. The D gene is left open where the match is weak. A clone size is listed for some rows: how often the clone was seen (once, few, many), or a class if it is expanded.

TRBJ1-1 | TRBV29-1 | - | - | TGCAGCGTTGCCCTTGGGGGGAACACTGAAGCTTTCTTT | CSVALGGNTEAFF
TRBJ2-1 | TRBV5-1 | TRBD1 | - | TGCGCCAGCGAGGGACAGGGGACAGCCTACAATGAGCAGTTCTTC | CASEGQGTAYNEQFF
TRBJ1-2 | TRBV27 | TRBD1 | - | TGTGCCAGCAGTTTTCGGACAGGGGAGGCTGGCTACACCTTC | CASSFRTGEAGYTF
TRBJ2-7 | TRBV11-2 | - | - | TGTGCCAGCAGCGCCCGGACCATGAGCTCCTACGAGCAGTACTTC | CASSARTMSSYEQYF
TRBJ1-1 | TRBV12-5 | - | once | TGTGCTAGTGGTTTGGAATTGGGGGGCCGAGGGACGAACACTGAAGCTTTCTTT | CASGLELGGRGTNTEAFF
TRBJ2-3 | TRBV5-1 | - | once | TGCGCCAGCACCCGGGACTCTTCTAGCACAGATACGCAGTATTTT | CASTRDSSSTDTQYF
TRBJ2-1 | TRBV2 | - | - | TGTGCCAGCAGTGTTAGCGCTCTTTCCTACAATGAGCAGTTCTTC | CASSVSALSYNEQFF
TRBJ2-5 | TRBV6-1 | TRBD1 | - | TGTGCCAGCAGTGCAACTATACAGGGGGCTGGGGAGACCCAGTACTTC | CASSATIQGAGETQYF
TRBJ1-3 | TRBV9 | - | - | TGTGCCAGCAGTCGTACTCAGGGGCTTCTTGGAAACACCATATATTTT | CASSRTQGLLGNTIYF
TRBJ1-1 | TRBV30 | - | - | TGTGCCTGGAGTGTTCGGACTTCGAACACTGAAGCTTTCTTT | CAWSVRTSNTEAFF
TRBJ2-1 | TRBV6-4 | - | - | TGTGCCAGCAGAAGACAGGGCCTTCTAGGGGGGTCCTACAATGAGCAGTTCTTC | CASRRQGLLGGSYNEQFF
TRBJ2-1 | TRBV19 | - | - | TGTGCCAGTAGTATAGCAACAGGCCCCTACAATGAGCAGTTCTTC | CASSIATGPYNEQFF